These T cell receptor beta chains were read from a single sample in a study of OX40 agonist ivuxolimab in advanced cancers. TCRdb's table, derived via immunoSEQ multiplex PCR, lists solely in-frame clones and lacks some. This sample yields 70,000 or so clones, of which more than 80% are seen a single time; 0.5% to 0.55% belongs to the top ten. Source: CD4+ or CD8+ T cells sorted from blood, taken in a trial of the OX40 agonist ivuxolimab. Every receptor here comes from an adult with an advanced solid tumor such as melanoma, head and neck, liver or kidney cancer. Both conserved end residues are part of each CDR3. The D gene is left open where the match is weak. Rows may omit the clone size; those that give it use once, few, many or a size class.

V gene	clone size	D gene	J gene	CDR3 protein	CDR3 DNA
TRBV6-5	-	-	TRBJ2-5	CASSYVATKETQYF	TGTGCCAGCAGTTACGTAGCAACCAAAGAGACCCAGTACTTC
TRBV6-5	-	TRBD1	TRBJ1-2	CASTPDRDNNYGYTF	TGTGCCAGCACCCCGGACAGGGATAATAACTATGGCTACACCTTC
TRBV7-8	-	TRBD1	TRBJ2-7	CASRATRDRYEQYF	TGTGCCAGCAGAGCGACCCGGGACAGATACGAGCAGTACTTC
TRBV19	-	-	TRBJ2-3	CASTGYGGPTIDTQYF	TGTGCCAGTACGGGGTACGGCGGACCAACCATAGATACGCAGTATTTT
TRBV5-1	-	-	TRBJ2-2	CASSWDGNTGELFF	TGCGCCAGCAGCTGGGACGGGAACACCGGGGAGCTGTTTTTT
TRBV5-4	once	-	TRBJ2-5	CASSLGRAFETQYF	TGTGCCAGCAGCTTAGGTCGAGCATTCGAGACCCAGTACTTC
TRBV5-4	-	TRBD1	TRBJ2-6	CASSQGQGVSGANVLTF	TGTGCCAGCAGCCAGGGACAGGGGGTCTCTGGGGCCAACGTCCTGACTTTC
TRBV7-2	-	-	TRBJ2-7	CASSLEQSLTEQYF	TGTGCCAGCAGCCTAGAACAATCTCTGACCGAGCAGTACTTC
TRBV15	few	-	TRBJ2-1	CATSREGRNNEQFF	TGTGCCACCAGCAGAGAGGGCCGAAACAATGAGCAGTTCTTC
TRBV4-3	-	TRBD2	TRBJ2-1	CASSQEAGVGGDEQFF	TGCGCCAGCAGCCAAGAGGCGGGAGTGGGTGGCGATGAGCAGTTCTTC
TRBV9	-	-	TRBJ2-3	CASSVPVGGTDTQYF	TGTGCCAGCAGCGTCCCAGTAGGGGGCACAGATACGCAGTATTTT
TRBV2	-	-	TRBJ2-7	CASSDQGSAYEQYF	TGTGCCAGCAGTGATCAGGGGTCGGCCTACGAGCAGTACTTC
TRBV6-5	-	TRBD2	TRBJ2-1	CASSPGLAGVNEQFF	TGTGCCAGCAGCCCTGGACTAGCGGGAGTAAATGAGCAGTTCTTC
TRBV5-4	-	-	TRBJ2-2	CASSLDPTGELFF	TGTGCCAGCAGCTTGGACCCCACCGGGGAGCTGTTTTTT
TRBV7-2	-	-	TRBJ2-2	CASSLVQYTGELFF	TGTGCCAGCAGCTTAGTACAGTACACCGGGGAGCTGTTTTTT
TRBV27	-	TRBD1	TRBJ2-7	CASSLLNRGTYEQYF	TGTGCCAGCAGTTTATTGAACAGGGGGACCTACGAGCAGTACTTC
TRBV29-1	-	-	TRBJ2-2	CSVAQLGGTTGELFF	TGCAGCGTTGCACAACTCGGGGGAACCACCGGGGAGCTGTTTTTT
TRBV4-2	once	-	TRBJ2-2	CASSQDYVFGGRIGELFF	TGTGCCAGCAGCCAAGATTATGTATTTGGAGGGAGGATCGGGGAGCTGTTTTTT
TRBV27	-	TRBD1	TRBJ2-7	CASSLSGQGAREQYF	TGTGCCAGCAGTTTATCGGGACAGGGGGCGCGGGAGCAGTACTTC
TRBV15	-	TRBD1	TRBJ1-2	CATSREGRGQGHYGYTF	TGTGCCACCAGCAGAGAGGGGCGGGGACAGGGTCACTATGGCTACACCTTC
TRBV5-4	-	-	TRBJ2-1	CASSLSTSSYNEQFF	TGTGCCAGCAGCTTGTCCACGAGCTCCTACAATGAGCAGTTCTTC
TRBV4-1	-	TRBD2	TRBJ2-5	CASSQGSSGSETQYF	TGCGCCAGCAGCCAAGGTAGTAGCGGGAGCGAGACCCAGTACTTC
TRBV15	-	-	TRBJ2-7	CATSRLGHSYEQYF	TGTGCCACCAGCAGACTGGGACACAGCTACGAGCAGTACTTC
TRBV9	-	TRBD2	TRBJ2-3	CASSPPNAAGTDTQYF	TGTGCCAGCAGCCCCCCCAACGCAGCGGGAACAGATACGCAGTATTTT
TRBV28	-	-	TRBJ2-4	CASSPLGAKNIQYF	TGTGCCAGCAGTCCCTTAGGGGCCAAAAACATTCAGTACTTC
TRBV4-1	-	-	TRBJ2-3	CASSRGAGERADTQYF	TGCGCCAGCAGCCGAGGCGCAGGGGAGAGAGCAGATACGCAGTATTTT
TRBV12-5	-	-	TRBJ2-5	CASGPGLQETQYF	TGTGCTAGTGGTCCGGGACTCCAAGAGACCCAGTACTTC
TRBV6-1	-	-	TRBJ1-4	CASSEGRVEKLFF	TGTGCCAGCAGTGAAGGAAGAGTGGAAAAACTGTTTTTT
TRBV10-2	-	-	TRBJ2-2	CASSESTNTGELFF	TGCGCCAGCAGTGAGTCGACCAACACCGGGGAGCTGTTTTTT
TRBV18	once	TRBD2	TRBJ2-2	CASSGTSGITGELFF	TGTGCCAGCTCCGGAACTAGCGGGATCACCGGGGAGCTGTTTTTT
TRBV30	-	TRBD2	TRBJ2-6	CAWSVSGRLGANVLTF	TGTGCCTGGAGTGTAAGCGGGAGGCTTGGGGCCAACGTCCTGACTTTC
TRBV4-2	-	TRBD2	TRBJ2-1	CASSLSSGMEQFF	TGTGCCAGCAGCCTATCCAGCGGGATGGAGCAGTTCTTC
TRBV9	-	-	TRBJ2-1	CASSVEGGSYNEQFF	TGTGCCAGCAGCGTAGAGGGAGGCTCCTACAATGAGCAGTTCTTC
TRBV28	-	-	TRBJ2-4	CASSLSWGFPAKNIQYF	TGTGCCAGCAGTTTATCCTGGGGGTTCCCCGCCAAAAACATTCAGTACTTC
TRBV28	-	-	TRBJ1-1	CASSLVPGQMNTEAFF	TGTGCCAGCAGTTTGGTCCCGGGACAAATGAACACTGAAGCTTTCTTT
TRBV30	-	TRBD1	TRBJ1-2	CAWSPGQHGYTF	TGTGCCTGGAGTCCGGGACAGCATGGCTACACCTTC
TRBV11-2	few	-	TRBJ2-2	CASSLRRIPPGELFF	TGTGCCAGCAGCTTACGCCGAATTCCACCCGGGGAGCTGTTTTTT
TRBV6-1	-	-	TRBJ1-1	CASTKGDTGHTEAFF	TGTGCCAGCACCAAAGGGGACACGGGACACACTGAAGCTTTCTTT
TRBV28	-	-	TRBJ2-6	CASSIGGQPGANVLTF	TGTGCCAGCAGTATCGGTGGACAACCTGGGGCCAACGTCCTGACTTTC
TRBV29-1	-	-	TRBJ2-1	CSVDATGYNEQFF	TGCAGCGTTGACGCGACTGGTTACAATGAGCAGTTCTTC
TRBV18	-	-	TRBJ1-5	CASSPPTSNQPQHF	TGTGCCAGCTCACCACCTACCAGCAATCAGCCCCAGCATTTT